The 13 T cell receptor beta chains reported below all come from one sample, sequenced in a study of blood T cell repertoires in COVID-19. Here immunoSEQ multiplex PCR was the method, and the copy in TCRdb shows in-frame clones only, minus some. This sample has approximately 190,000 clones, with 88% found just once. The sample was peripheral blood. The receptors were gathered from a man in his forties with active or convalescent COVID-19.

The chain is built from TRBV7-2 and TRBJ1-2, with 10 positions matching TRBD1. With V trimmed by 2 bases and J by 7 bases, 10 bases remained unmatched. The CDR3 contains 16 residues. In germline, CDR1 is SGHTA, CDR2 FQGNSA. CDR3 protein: CASSLNSGDRGSGYTF. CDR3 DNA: TGTGCCAGCAGCTTAAATTCTGGGGACAGGGGATCTGGCTACACCTTC. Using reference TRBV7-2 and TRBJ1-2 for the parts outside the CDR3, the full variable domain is GAGVSQSPSNKVTEKGKDVELRCDPISGHTALYWYRQSLGQGLEFLIYFQGNSAPDKSGLPSDRFSAERTGGSVSTLTIQRTQQEDSAVYLCASSLNSGDRGSGYTFGSGTRLTVV.

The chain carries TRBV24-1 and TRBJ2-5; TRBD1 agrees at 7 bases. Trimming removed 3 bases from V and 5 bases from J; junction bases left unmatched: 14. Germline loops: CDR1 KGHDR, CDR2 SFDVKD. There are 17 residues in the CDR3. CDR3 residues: CATSDRAGDSLRETQYF. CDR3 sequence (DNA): TGTGCCACCAGTGATAGAGCAGGGGACAGCCTCCGGGAGACCCAGTACTTC.

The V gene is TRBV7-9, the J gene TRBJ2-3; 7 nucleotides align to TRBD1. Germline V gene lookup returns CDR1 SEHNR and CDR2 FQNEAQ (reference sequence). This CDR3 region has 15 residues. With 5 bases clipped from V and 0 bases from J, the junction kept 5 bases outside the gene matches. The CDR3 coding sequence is TGTGCCAGCAGCCAGACAGGGCCCAGCACAGATACGCAGTATTTT. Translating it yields CASSQTGPSTDTQYF.

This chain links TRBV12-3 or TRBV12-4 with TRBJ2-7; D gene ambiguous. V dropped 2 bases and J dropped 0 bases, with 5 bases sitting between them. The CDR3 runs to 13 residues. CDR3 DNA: TGTGCCAGCAGTTTACACAGCTCCTACGAGCAGTACTTC. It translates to CASSLHSSYEQYF.

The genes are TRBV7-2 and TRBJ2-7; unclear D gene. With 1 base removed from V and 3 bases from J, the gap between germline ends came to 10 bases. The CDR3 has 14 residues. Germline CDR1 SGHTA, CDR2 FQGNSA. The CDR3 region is CASSLGGIIYEQYF. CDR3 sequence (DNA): TGTGCCAGCAGCTTAGGCGGAATTATCTACGAGCAGTACTTC.

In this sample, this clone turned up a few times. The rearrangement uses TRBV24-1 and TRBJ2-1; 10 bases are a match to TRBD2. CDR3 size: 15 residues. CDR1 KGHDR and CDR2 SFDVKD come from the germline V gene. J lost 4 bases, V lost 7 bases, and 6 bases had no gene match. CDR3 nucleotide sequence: TGTGCCACCAGCGCTCGGACTAGCGGTTACAATGAGCAGTTCTTC. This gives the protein CATSARTSGYNEQFF.

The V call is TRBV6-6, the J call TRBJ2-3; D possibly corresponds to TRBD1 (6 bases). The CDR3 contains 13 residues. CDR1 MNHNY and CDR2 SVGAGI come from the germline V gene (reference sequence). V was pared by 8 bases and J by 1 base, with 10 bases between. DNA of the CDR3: TGTGCCAGCCACAGGGTTGGCACAGATACGCAGTATTTT. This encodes CASHRVGTDTQYF.

The CDR3 reads CASRAAGVYGYTF. The CDR3 coding sequence is TGTGCCAGCAGGGCCGCAGGGGTCTATGGCTACACCTTC. The chain couples TRBV5-6 to TRBJ1-2; tentatively, D is TRBD1 (6 bases). Germline V lookup: CDR1 SGHDT, CDR2 YYEEEE. The V end was cut by 5 bases, the J end by 4 bases, with 12 bases between. The CDR3 loop spans 13 amino acids.

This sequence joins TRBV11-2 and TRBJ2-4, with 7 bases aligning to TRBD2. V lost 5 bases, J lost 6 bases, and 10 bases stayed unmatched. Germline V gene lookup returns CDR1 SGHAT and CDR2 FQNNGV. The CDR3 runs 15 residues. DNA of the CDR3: TGTGCCAGCAGCCCCACGGGAGGTTCAGGAAACATTCAGTACTTC. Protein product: CASSPTGGSGNIQYF.

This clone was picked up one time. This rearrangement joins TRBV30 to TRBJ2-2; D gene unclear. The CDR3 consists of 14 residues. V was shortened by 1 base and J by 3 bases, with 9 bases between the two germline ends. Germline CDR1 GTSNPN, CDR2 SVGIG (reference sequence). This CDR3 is CAWSARLYTGELFF. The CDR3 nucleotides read TGTGCCTGGAGTGCTCGTCTCTACACCGGGGAGCTGTTTTTT. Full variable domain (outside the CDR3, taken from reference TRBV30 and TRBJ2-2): SQTIHQWPATLVQPVGSPLSLECTVEGTSNPNLYWYRQAAGRGLQLLFYSVGIGQISSEVPQNLSASRPQDRQFILSSKKLLLSDSGFYLCAWSARLYTGELFFGEGSRLTVL.

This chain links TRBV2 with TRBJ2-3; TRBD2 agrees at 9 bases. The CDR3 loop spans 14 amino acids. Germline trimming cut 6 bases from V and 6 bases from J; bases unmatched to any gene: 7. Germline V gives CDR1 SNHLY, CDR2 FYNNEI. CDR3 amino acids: CASRGGTSSDTQYF. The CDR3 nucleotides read TGTGCCAGCAGGGGAGGGACTAGCTCTGATACGCAGTATTTT. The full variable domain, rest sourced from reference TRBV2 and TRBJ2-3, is EPEVTQTPSHQVTQMGQEVILRCVPISNHLYFYWYRQILGQKVEFLVSFYNNEISEKSEIFDDQFSVERPDGSNFTLKIRSTKLEDSAMYFCASRGGTSSDTQYFGPGTRLTVL.

For the CDR3, the DNA is TGTGCCAGGGCTCGAGATACGCAGTATTTT. Amino acid sequence: CARARDTQYF. V usage is TRBV2 and J usage is TRBJ2-3, with D uncertain. Trimming took 9 bases from V and 5 from J, leaving 6 bases between them. The CDR3 totals 10 residues. Germline CDR1 reads SNHLY; CDR2 reads FYNNEI.

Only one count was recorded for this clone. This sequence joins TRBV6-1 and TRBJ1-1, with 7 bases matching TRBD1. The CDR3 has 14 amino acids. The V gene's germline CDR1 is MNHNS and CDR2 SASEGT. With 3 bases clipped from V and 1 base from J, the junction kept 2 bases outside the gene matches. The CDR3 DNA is TGTGCCAGCAGTGAGCGGGACAGGAACACTGAAGCTTTCTTT. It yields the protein CASSERDRNTEAFF.